The 29 T cell receptor beta chains below come from one sample, sequenced in a study of breast tumors, draining lymph nodes, adjacent tissues. TCRdb re-derived calls from the multiplex PCR reads in MiXCR, one entry per CDR3 protein. Among about 130,000 distinct CDR3 sequences listed, around 20% were seen once. Axillary draining lymph nodes of breast cancer patients supplied the node samples. The sequencing input was axillary lymph node tissue. These TCRs come from a female donor with breast cancer. Some clones in this sample may be carry-over from other donors' samples.

This clonotype was counted a few times. This chain joins TRBV27 and TRBJ1-5, with a weak D call TRBD1 (5 bases). The CDR3 covers 15 residues. The V and J ends lost 3 bases and 6 bases respectively, with 15 bases between them. Per germline, CDR1 MNHEY and CDR2 SMNVEV (reference sequence). The CDR3 spells CASSLGVGGSQPQHF. The CDR3 nucleotides are TGTGCCAGCAGTTTGGGGGTCGGGGGATCTCAGCCCCAGCATTTT.

This clonotype has a count of ten or more. V and J are TRBV7-3 and TRBJ2-3; tentatively, D is TRBD1 (5 bases). CDR3 length: 14 residues. Germline assignment: CDR1 SGHTA and CDR2 FQGTGA. The V end was cut by 5 bases, the J end by 5 bases, with 14 bases between. CDR3 DNA: TGTGCCAGCAGCCCACAGACAGACTTAGATACGCAGTATTTT. Its protein is CASSPQTDLDTQYF.

V and J are TRBV20-1 and TRBJ2-1, with TRBD2 matching over 16 bases. V gave up 5 bases and J gave up 7 bases; unmatched junction bases: 5. This CDR3 has 15 residues. Germline-derived CDR1 and CDR2 are DFQATT and SNEGSKA (reference sequence). CDR3 coding DNA: TGCAGTGCTCCGGGACTAGCGGGAGGGGGAAATGAGCAGTTCTTC. Translating it yields CSAPGLAGGGNEQFF.

This clonotype was observed many times. V and J are TRBV7-8 and TRBJ2-7; the D is unclear. Germline values: CDR1 SGHVS, CDR2 FQNEAQ. Trimming took 0 bases from V and 0 from J, leaving 12 bases between them. The CDR3 runs 16 residues. The DNA of the CDR3 is TGTGCCAGCAGCTTAGCGCGTGGCAGGAGCTCCTACGAGCAGTACTTC. This gives the protein CASSLARGRSSYEQYF.

The CDR3 spells CASSFLGVNIQYF. CDR3 bases: TGTGCCAGCAGTTTCTTGGGAGTAAACATTCAGTACTTC. The chain carries TRBV28 and TRBJ2-4; D perhaps matches TRBD2 (5 bases). This CDR3 comprises 13 residues. Germline CDR1 is MDHEN and CDR2 is SYDVKM. Trimming left V 3 bases short and J 6 bases short, with 9 bases between.

This clonotype was seen ten or more times. The CDR3 coding sequence is TGTGCCAGCAGGCGGGCGGACAGGGATTCATCCAATGAGCAGTTCTTC. It yields the protein CASRRADRDSSNEQFF. The genes are TRBV6-2 or TRBV6-3 and TRBJ2-1; 8 nucleotides match TRBD1. The CDR3 totals 16 residues. V shed 6 bases, J shed 6 bases, and the junction held 13 bases outside the gene matches. Germline loops: CDR1 MNHEY, CDR2 SVGEGT.

In its sample, this clonotype was seen many times. The chain joins TRBV20-1 to TRBJ2-5; 7 positions agree with TRBD1. The J segment lost 5 bases and the V segment lost 2 bases, leaving 8 bases of the junction unmatched. CDR3 length equals 14 residues. Germline CDR1 is DFQATT and CDR2 is SNEGSKA (reference sequence). The CDR3 nucleotides are TGCAGTGCTAGAAGAGGGGGCGCGGTGGAGACCCAGTACTTC. Amino acid sequence: CSARRGGAVETQYF.

On this clonotype itself: At one end the junction does not follow the germline gene, possibly because of a read error. This chain joins TRBV14 and TRBJ2-7; tentative D call: TRBD2 (6 bases). The CDR3 contains 12 residues. Looked up from germline, CDR1 is SGHDN and CDR2 is FVKESK. Here the CDR3 reads CASSQDRLGILF. The DNA for the CDR3 is TGTGCCAGCAGCCAAGACAGACTAGGGATCCTCTTC. Complete variable domain (other parts from reference TRBV14 and TRBJ2-7): EAGVTQFPSHSVIEKGQTVTLRCDPISGHDNLYWYRRVMGKEIKFLLHFVKESKQDESGMPNNRFLAERTGGTYSTLKVQPAELEDSGVYFCASSQDRLGILFGPGTRLTVT.

This clonotype was counted ten times or more. The chain has TRBV20-1 and TRBJ2-1; 8 bases fit TRBD2. J gave up 4 bases and V 0 bases, and 5 bases lay outside the gene matches. Germline CDR1 is DFQATT and CDR2 is SNEGSKA (reference sequence). This CDR3 region has 15 residues. CDR3 sequence reads: CSARDLSSGYNEQFF. CDR3 nucleotides: TGCAGTGCTAGAGATCTGTCTAGCGGGTACAATGAGCAGTTCTTC.

This clonotype was found many times. The rearrangement links TRBV24-1 to TRBJ2-3; TRBD1 aligns across 11 bases. The CDR3 totals 15 residues. The ends lost 3 bases at V and 4 bases at J; junction bases unmatched: 2. Germline assignment: CDR1 KGHDR and CDR2 SFDVKD. The CDR3 bases are TGTGCCACCAGTGATCCGGGACAGGGGGCAGATACGCAGTATTTT. Protein sequence: CATSDPGQGADTQYF.

CDR3 sequence reads: CASSPGGEHQPQHF. CDR3 nucleotide sequence: TGTGCCAGCAGCCCGGGGGGGGAGCATCAGCCCCAGCATTTT. The V gene is TRBV7-8, the J gene TRBJ1-5; perhaps TRBD1 as D (5 bases). Germline CDR1 is SGHVS and CDR2 is FQNEAQ. With 5 bases removed from V and 5 bases from J, the gap between germline ends came to 13 bases. CDR3 length: 14 residues.

This clonotype was picked up a small number of times. A much larger clone sits a single nucleotide away, making a read error possible. The chain recombines TRBV7-8 with TRBJ2-1; D is ambiguous. Germline CDR1 reads SGHVS; CDR2 reads FQNEAQ. This CDR3 is 13 amino acids long. The CDR3 reads CASSAISRNVQFF. CDR3 coding DNA: TGTGCCAGCAGCGCTATTTCGAGGAATGTGCAGTTCTTC.

This clonotype was counted ten times or more. V gene TRBV4-1 combines with J gene TRBJ2-1, with 7 bases fitting TRBD2. V trimming: 1 base; J trimming: 6 bases; junction bases outside the gene matches: 6. The CDR3 is 15 amino acids. CDR1 is MGHRA and CDR2 is YSYEKL in the germline V gene. CDR3 protein: CASSQVVGEGNEQFF. CDR3 sequence (DNA): TGCGCCAGCAGCCAAGTGGTCGGGGAGGGCAATGAGCAGTTCTTC.

In this sample, this clonotype turned up many times. This rearrangement joins TRBV13 to TRBJ2-7; D is possibly TRBD1 (5 bases). V shed 5 bases and J shed 1 base, with 9 bases lying between them. The germline V gene has CDR1 PRHDT and CDR2 FYEKMQ (reference sequence). The CDR3 totals 13 residues. For the CDR3, the DNA is TGTGCCAGCAGCCGCAGGGTATCCTACGAGCAGTACTTC. Its translation: CASSRRVSYEQYF.

This clonotype occurred many times. The chain recombines TRBV9 with TRBJ2-2; D is perhaps TRBD2 (5 bases). The CDR3 contains 15 residues. Trimming stripped 0 bases from V and 7 bases from J, with 13 bases between. Germline values: CDR1 SGDLS, CDR2 YYNGEE. CDR3 bases: TGTGCCAGCAGCGTAGGGGCGGCCCGGGGCGGGGAGCTGTTTTTT. It is translated as CASSVGAARGGELFF.

The gene calls are TRBV3-1 and TRBJ1-2; no clear D. The CDR3 runs 14 residues. Trimming took off 5 bases at V and 4 bases at J, with 14 bases between the two ends. The V gene's germline CDR1 is LGHDT and CDR2 YNNKEL (reference sequence). The CDR3 bases are TGTGCCAGCAGCTATCAAGACGGGTTCTATGGCTACACCTTC. It specifies CASSYQDGFYGYTF.

This clonotype was picked up many times. The CDR3 sequence: CASSLVAFRATDTQYF. The CDR3 coding sequence is TGCGCCAGCAGCTTGGTGGCGTTCAGGGCCACAGATACGCAGTATTTT. The genes are TRBV5-1 and TRBJ2-3, with a possible D match to TRBD1 (5 bases). This CDR3 is 16 amino acids long. Germline CDR1 is SGHRS and CDR2 is YFSETQ. V was clipped by 0 bases and J by 2 bases, with 13 bases between them.

CDR3 amino acids: CASSPLFSGANVLTF. As DNA, the CDR3 is TGTGCCAGCAGTCCCTTATTCTCTGGGGCCAACGTCCTGACTTTC. The chain carries TRBV13 and TRBJ2-6; D is uncertain. The CDR3 runs to 15 residues. Germline CDR1 reads PRHDT; CDR2 reads FYEKMQ (reference sequence). With 6 bases removed from V and 0 bases from J, the gap between germline ends came to 9 bases.

In this sample, this clonotype turned up many times. The chain joins TRBV12-3 or TRBV12-4 to TRBJ2-2; the D gene is possibly TRBD1 (5 bases). CDR3 size: 14 residues. The V end lost 5 bases, the J end lost 4 bases, and 11 bases lay between the germline ends. CDR3 DNA: TGTGCCAGCAGTCCCGACAGCTTCACCGGGGAGCTGTTTTTT. This translates into CASSPDSFTGELFF.

This clonotype was recorded many times. The rearrangement links TRBV29-1 to TRBJ2-7; D gene unclear. Germline V gene lookup returns CDR1 SQVTM and CDR2 ANQGSEA. The germline V and J ends were trimmed by 4 bases and 2 bases, with 6 bases remaining between them. The length of the CDR3 is 11 residues. As DNA, the CDR3 is TGCAGCGTTGCGAACACCTACGAGCAGTACTTC. Translating gives CSVANTYEQYF.

The table lists this clonotype with many counts. This chain connects TRBV2 to TRBJ1-2; weak D call: TRBD1 (5 bases). V shed 7 bases and J shed 2 bases, with 11 bases lying between them. This CDR3 is built from 13 residues. In germline, CDR1 is SNHLY, CDR2 FYNNEI. CDR3 residues: CASTLDMNYGYTF. The CDR3 DNA follows: TGTGCCAGCACCTTGGACATGAACTATGGCTACACCTTC.

About this clonotype itself: A read error is possible here, since a much larger clone lies one base away. The chain links TRBV19 to TRBJ1-5, with unresolved D. This CDR3 comprises 17 residues. The V and J ends lost 3 bases and 4 bases respectively, with 19 bases between them. The germline CDR1 and CDR2 sequences are LNHDA and SQIVND (reference sequence). The CDR3 DNA sequence: TGTGCCAGTAGTATCCCTCACAGATCACCCTTGAATCAGCCCCAGCATTTT. This codes for CASSIPHRSPLNQPQHF.

This clonotype was counted ten times or more. The chain combines TRBV13 with TRBJ2-7; D perhaps matches TRBD1 (6 bases). The CDR3 has 14 amino acids. In germline, CDR1 is PRHDT, CDR2 FYEKMQ (reference sequence). V was pared by 4 bases and J by 2 bases, with 12 bases between. Written as DNA, the CDR3 is TGTGCCAGCAGCTCTAGGACAGACGCCTACGAGCAGTACTTC. As protein: CASSSRTDAYEQYF.

The sample holds many counts of this clonotype. The chain joins TRBV10-3 to TRBJ2-1; a weak D match, TRBD1 (5 bases). The V end lost 3 bases, the J end lost 7 bases, and 7 bases lay between the germline ends. The CDR3 loop spans 12 amino acids. The germline V gene encodes CDR1 ENHRY and CDR2 SYGVKD. The CDR3 coding sequence is TGTGCCATCAGTGATCCAGGGAATGAGCAGTTCTTC. Amino acids: CAISDPGNEQFF.

This clonotype occurred many times. The chain employs TRBV28 and TRBJ2-1; D uncertain. Germline V gene lookup returns CDR1 MDHEN and CDR2 SYDVKM. Trimming took off 5 bases at V and 6 bases at J, with 11 bases between the two ends. The CDR3 contains 13 residues. CDR3 region: CASSPPVSNEQFF. The CDR3 region has the DNA TGTGCCAGCAGTCCTCCGGTAAGCAATGAGCAGTTCTTC.

There are many counts of this clonotype. The V call is TRBV7-6, the J call TRBJ2-1; TRBD1 matches 8 bases. The V segment lost 5 bases and the J segment 2 bases; nucleotides outside the gene matches: 5. CDR1 and CDR2 (germline): SGHVS, FNYEAQ. The CDR3 loop spans 15 amino acids. CDR3 in amino acids: CASSNRDRPYNEQFF. The CDR3 region has the DNA TGTGCCAGCAGCAACCGGGACAGGCCCTACAATGAGCAGTTCTTC. Filled out from reference TRBV7-6 and TRBJ2-1, the complete variable domain reads GAGVSQSPRYKVTKRGQDVALRCDPISGHVSLYWYRQALGQGPEFLTYFNYEAQQDKSGLPNDRFSAERPEGSISTLTIQRTEQRDSAMYRCASSNRDRPYNEQFFGPGTRLTVL.

The V and J genes are TRBV5-4 and TRBJ2-1; 11 nucleotides line up with TRBD2. The V gene's germline CDR1 is SGHNT and CDR2 YYREEE (reference sequence). The J segment lost 10 bases and the V segment lost 5 bases, leaving 11 bases of the junction unmatched. The CDR3 is 15 residues long. The CDR3 nucleotides are TGTGCCAGCAGGCTAGCGGGAGGCTCGAACGACGAGCAGTTCTTC. This sequence encodes CASRLAGGSNDEQFF.

V is TRBV2 and J is TRBJ1-1, with 7 positions matching TRBD1. Germline CDR1 is SNHLY and CDR2 is FYNNEI. J was trimmed by 1 base and V by 9 bases; bases with no gene match: 5. The CDR3 covers 13 residues. Here the CDR3 reads CASQGEANTEAFF. The DNA of the CDR3 is TGTGCCAGTCAGGGGGAGGCGAACACTGAAGCTTTCTTT.

This clonotype showed up many times. The genes are TRBV9 and TRBJ1-6, with TRBD1 as a possible D gene (5 bases). The CDR3 extends over 14 amino acids. With 4 bases removed from V and 7 bases from J, the gap between germline ends came to 12 bases. Germline V lookup: CDR1 SGDLS, CDR2 YYNGEE. The CDR3, as DNA: TGTGCCAGCAGCATTGGCAGGGACAATTCACCCCTCCACTTT. Protein: CASSIGRDNSPLHF. The full variable domain, with the rest looked up from reference TRBV9 and TRBJ1-6, is DSGVTQTPKHLITATGQRVTLRCSPRSGDLSVYWYQQSLDQGLQFLIQYYNGEERAKGNILERFSAQQFPDLHSELNLSSLELGDSALYFCASSIGRDNSPLHFGNGTRLTVT.